This is a list of T cell receptor beta chains from one sample in a study of T cells in Graves' hyperthyroidism and ophthalmopathy. TCRdb re-derived calls from the multiplex PCR reads in MiXCR, one entry per CDR3 protein. Of 750,000 to 900,000 distinct CDR3 sequences detected, 35% to 45% appear once; the ten largest clones hold 7% to 10%. The sequenced material came from blood. Receptors were obtained from a man between 18 and 29 years old with Graves' hyperthyroidism. Both conserved end residues are part of each CDR3. D genes are given only for firm matches. Not every row has a clone size; where given, it reads once, few, many or a size class.

V gene: TRBV29-1; clone size: -; J gene: TRBJ1-2; D gene: -; CDR3 DNA: TGCAGCGTTGAGGGTTTAGACACCGGGGACGGCTACACCTTC; CDR3 protein: CSVEGLDTGDGYTF
V gene: TRBV6-1; clone size: few; J gene: TRBJ2-5; D gene: TRBD2; CDR3 DNA: TGTGCCAGCAGTTACACAGTCTTGGGGGGGGAGACCCAGTACTTC; CDR3 protein: CASSYTVLGGETQYF
V gene: TRBV19; clone size: many; J gene: TRBJ1-6; D gene: -; CDR3 DNA: TGTGCCAGTAGTGCAAATAGTTCACCCCTCCACTTT; CDR3 protein: CASSANSSPLHF
V gene: TRBV7-9; clone size: many; J gene: TRBJ1-2; D gene: -; CDR3 DNA: TGTGCCAGCAGCGCCACCTTAGGGCAGGGCTACACCTTC; CDR3 protein: CASSATLGQGYTF
V gene: TRBV19; clone size: many; J gene: TRBJ1-5; D gene: TRBD1; CDR3 DNA: TGTGCCAGTAGTATAGCTTCGGGACAGGGGGCGAATCAGCCCCAGCATTTT; CDR3 protein: CASSIASGQGANQPQHF
V gene: TRBV7-9; clone size: many; J gene: TRBJ1-2; D gene: TRBD1; CDR3 DNA: TGTGCCAGCAGCTTAGCGCAGTGGACAGGGGAAGGCTACACCTTC; CDR3 protein: CASSLAQWTGEGYTF
V gene: TRBV6-5; clone size: -; J gene: TRBJ1-5; D gene: -; CDR3 DNA: TGTGCCAGCAGTTACGGGTCCCAGCATTTT; CDR3 protein: CASSYGSQHF
V gene: TRBV7-2; clone size: -; J gene: TRBJ1-3; D gene: -; CDR3 DNA: TGTGCCAGCAGTTCAGGGGCGAGAGGAAACACCATATATTTT; CDR3 protein: CASSSGARGNTIYF
V gene: TRBV20-1; clone size: -; J gene: TRBJ1-2; D gene: -; CDR3 DNA: TGCAGTGCCAGCAGTGAAGAGGGGATGGGAGGCTACACCTTC; CDR3 protein: CSASSEEGMGGYTF
V gene: TRBV14; clone size: -; J gene: TRBJ2-5; D gene: TRBD2; CDR3 DNA: TGTGCCAGCAGCTTTCGGACTAGCGGAGTACAAGAGACCCAGTACTTC; CDR3 protein: CASSFRTSGVQETQYF
V gene: TRBV2; clone size: few; J gene: TRBJ1-1; D gene: TRBD1; CDR3 DNA: TGTGCCAGCAGGCAACAGGGGGCGGGCACTGAAGCTTTCTTT; CDR3 protein: CASRQQGAGTEAFF
V gene: TRBV2; clone size: few; J gene: TRBJ2-7; D gene: TRBD1; CDR3 DNA: TGTGCCAGCAGCCCCCGGGACAGGGGGACCCACGAGCAGTACTTC; CDR3 protein: CASSPRDRGTHEQYF
V gene: TRBV19; clone size: -; J gene: TRBJ1-1; D gene: -; CDR3 DNA: TGTGCCAGTAGTATCGCCTCGGGGGGACCTGAAGCTTTCTTT; CDR3 protein: CASSIASGGPEAFF
V gene: TRBV19; clone size: -; J gene: TRBJ1-1; D gene: -; CDR3 DNA: TGTGCCAGTAGTATAAGCAGGGGTGATACACTGAACACTGAAGCTTTCTTT; CDR3 protein: CASSISRGDTLNTEAFF
V gene: TRBV2; clone size: many; J gene: TRBJ2-6; D gene: -; CDR3 DNA: TGTGCCAGCAGTGAAGGGGCAGGGAACTCTGGGGCCAACGTCCTGACTTTC; CDR3 protein: CASSEGAGNSGANVLTF
V gene: TRBV6-1; clone size: many; J gene: TRBJ1-1; D gene: -; CDR3 DNA: TGTGCCAGCAGTAAACGGGTCGCTGAAGCTTTCTTT; CDR3 protein: CASSKRVAEAFF
V gene: TRBV25-1; clone size: once; J gene: TRBJ2-2; D gene: -; CDR3 DNA: TGTGCCAGCACCCGGACGCCGACGAACACCGGGGAGCTGTTTTTT; CDR3 protein: CASTRTPTNTGELFF
V gene: TRBV7-3; clone size: many; J gene: TRBJ2-7; D gene: TRBD2; CDR3 DNA: TGTGCCAGCAGCTTTTCTAGCGGAACCTACGAGCAGTACTTC; CDR3 protein: CASSFSSGTYEQYF
V gene: TRBV10-2; clone size: many; J gene: TRBJ2-5; D gene: -; CDR3 DNA: TGCGCCAGCAGTGACCAGGGGACCCAAGAGACCCAGTACTTC; CDR3 protein: CASSDQGTQETQYF
V gene: TRBV2; clone size: few; J gene: TRBJ2-2; D gene: -; CDR3 DNA: TGTGCCAGCAGGAAGGCCTCCGGGGAGCTGTTTTTT; CDR3 protein: CASRKASGELFF
V gene: TRBV7-9; clone size: many; J gene: TRBJ1-1; D gene: -; CDR3 DNA: TGTGCCAGCAGCCCAGACAGTGAAGCTTTCTTT; CDR3 protein: CASSPDSEAFF
V gene: TRBV7-9; clone size: many; J gene: TRBJ2-7; D gene: -; CDR3 DNA: TGTGCCAGCAGCTTACGAGAGGGCCGACTGTGCTTC; CDR3 protein: CASSLREGRLCF
V gene: TRBV20-1; clone size: many; J gene: TRBJ1-4; D gene: -; CDR3 DNA: TGCAGTGCTAGCGGCAGGGGTGATGAAAAACTGTTTTTT; CDR3 protein: CSASGRGDEKLFF
V gene: TRBV24-1; clone size: -; J gene: TRBJ2-5; D gene: TRBD2; CDR3 DNA: TGTGCCACCAGTGTCGGCGGGGGGATCCAAGAGACCCAGTACTTC; CDR3 protein: CATSVGGGIQETQYF
V gene: TRBV29-1; clone size: -; J gene: TRBJ2-7; D gene: TRBD2; CDR3 DNA: TGCAGCGATACCGGGGGGGGGCGCGACGAGCAGTACTTC; CDR3 protein: CSDTGGGRDEQYF
V gene: TRBV12-3/TRBV12-4; clone size: many; J gene: TRBJ1-2; D gene: TRBD1; CDR3 DNA: TGTGCCAGCACCCCGGGACAGACGCGCTATGGCTACACCTTC; CDR3 protein: CASTPGQTRYGYTF
V gene: TRBV11-2; clone size: -; J gene: TRBJ2-5; D gene: -; CDR3 DNA: TGTGCCAGCAGCTCCGAGAGGTCGGAGACCCAGTACTTC; CDR3 protein: CASSSERSETQYF
V gene: TRBV29-1; clone size: -; J gene: TRBJ2-5; D gene: TRBD1; CDR3 DNA: TGCAGCGTTGAGGCAGGGGGTCGTGGGGAGACCCAGTACTTC; CDR3 protein: CSVEAGGRGETQYF
V gene: TRBV7-9; clone size: -; J gene: TRBJ1-6; D gene: TRBD1; CDR3 DNA: TGTGCCAGCAGCCCTGGACAGGGGGAAAAGTCACCCCTCCACTTT; CDR3 protein: CASSPGQGEKSPLHF
V gene: TRBV7-2; clone size: -; J gene: TRBJ2-7; D gene: -; CDR3 DNA: TGTGCCAGCAGCTTAGGGGCAGGGGCGCCCTACGAGCAGTACTTC; CDR3 protein: CASSLGAGAPYEQYF
V gene: TRBV7-6; clone size: many; J gene: TRBJ2-2; D gene: TRBD1; CDR3 DNA: TGTGCCAGCAGCTTAGAGCGGACAGGCGGTACGGGGGAGCTGTTTTTT; CDR3 protein: CASSLERTGGTGELFF
V gene: TRBV10-3; clone size: many; J gene: TRBJ2-7; D gene: -; CDR3 DNA: TGTGCCATCAGTGAGTCGAGGGCCCAAAACTACGAGCAGTACTTC; CDR3 protein: CAISESRAQNYEQYF
V gene: TRBV4-1; clone size: -; J gene: TRBJ2-5; D gene: -; CDR3 DNA: TGCGCCAGCAGCCATGGGATCCCGGCGGAGACCCAGTACTTC; CDR3 protein: CASSHGIPAETQYF
V gene: TRBV4-1; clone size: -; J gene: TRBJ2-2; D gene: -; CDR3 DNA: TGCGCCAGCAGCACCGGCTTGTCCGGGGAGCTGTTTTTT; CDR3 protein: CASSTGLSGELFF
V gene: TRBV15; clone size: -; J gene: TRBJ1-3; D gene: -; CDR3 DNA: TGTGCCACCAGCAGCGTAGAGGAGCCTGGAAACACCATATATTTT; CDR3 protein: CATSSVEEPGNTIYF
V gene: TRBV10-3; clone size: -; J gene: TRBJ2-5; D gene: TRBD2; CDR3 DNA: TGTGCCATCAGTGCGGTAGCGGGAGGGACCCAGTACTTC; CDR3 protein: CAISAVAGGTQYF
V gene: TRBV14; clone size: -; J gene: TRBJ2-5; D gene: -; CDR3 DNA: TGTGCCAGCAGCCATCGGGGGAGGAAGGAGGCCCAGTACTTC; CDR3 protein: CASSHRGRKEAQYF